A single sample is the source of the 14 T cell receptor beta chains below, sequenced in a study of patients and donors after allogeneic stem cell transplantation. One entry per CDR3 protein results from TCRdb running MiXCR on the RT-PCR reads. The data contain tens of thousands of distinct CDR3 sequences, roughly 5.1% of them seen just once; the ten biggest clones take up 2.6%. Material for sequencing was blood, either unsorted or a sorted T cell fraction (not recorded which). Receptors originate from a human donor who was either an allogeneic HSCT recipient or a stem cell or donor lymphocyte infusion donor (not recorded which). It is not recorded whose cells these are; they may come from a transplant donor.

The chain joins TRBV20-1 to TRBJ2-7, with D possibly called TRBD1 or TRBD2 (6 bases each). The V end lost 2 bases, the J end lost 3 bases, and 8 bases lay between the germline ends. This CDR3 is built from 12 residues. Germline-derived CDR1 and CDR2 are DFQATT and SNEGSKA (reference sequence). This CDR3 is CSARRGDYEQYF. The DNA for the CDR3 is TGCAGTGCTAGAAGGGGGGACTACGAGCAGTACTTC.

This clonotype was seen ten or more times. V is TRBV21-1 and J is TRBJ2-3; the D call TRBD2 from the table was never checked on the DNA. TRBV21-1 is recorded as a pseudogene. This CDR3 has 16 amino acids. The CDR3 DNA reads TGTGCCAGCAGCAAAGAGCCTAGCGGGAGAGGAGATACGCAGTATTTT. Protein product: CASSKEPSGRGDTQYF.

This clonotype was seen repeatedly, ten times or more. The rearrangement joins TRBV20-1 to TRBJ2-3; D is possibly TRBD2 (6 bases). Germline CDR1 and CDR2: DFQATT and SNEGSKA (reference sequence). Deletions cut 0 bases from V and 2 bases from J, with 18 bases between. This CDR3 has 17 amino acids. This CDR3 reads CSARDRAAGSLTDTQYF. The CDR3, as DNA: TGCAGTGCTAGAGACCGTGCCGCCGGGAGCCTCACAGATACGCAGTATTTT.

This clonotype was observed many times. This chain joins TRBV21-1 and TRBJ1-2; the DNA was not used to check the table's D call, TRBD1. TRBV21-1 is an annotated pseudogene. This CDR3 comprises 15 residues. CDR3 sequence: CASSEDRGRDYGYTF. The CDR3 coding sequence is TGTGCCAGCAGCGAGGACAGGGGGCGCGACTATGGCTACACCTTC.

This chain uses TRBV5-5 with TRBJ2-1; TRBD1 matches 8 bases. The germline CDR1 and CDR2 sequences are SGHKS and YYEKEE (reference sequence). This CDR3 spans 16 amino acids. J gave up 0 bases and V 4 bases, and 6 bases lay outside the gene matches. This chain's CDR3 is CASSPRDRSSYNEQFF. The CDR3 DNA is TGTGCCAGCAGCCCCCGGGACAGGAGCTCCTACAATGAGCAGTTCTTC.

Many counts were recorded for this clonotype. V is TRBV28 and J is TRBJ1-6; possible D gene TRBD1, 5 bases. Germline V CDR1 and CDR2: MDHEN, SYDVKM. Trimming removed 7 bases from V and 6 bases from J, with 16 bases in between. CDR3 length: 15 residues. CDR3 loop: CASKTTGTRNSPLHF. In DNA, the CDR3 is TGTGCCAGCAAAACGACCGGGACGCGTAATTCACCCCTCCACTTT.

The table lists this clonotype with a few counts. This sequence joins TRBV6-1 and TRBJ1-1, with no clear D. CDR3 length: 14 residues. V was clipped by 5 bases and J by 10 bases, with 20 bases between them. The germline CDR1 and CDR2 sequences are MNHNS and SASEGT. The DNA for the CDR3 is TGTGCCAGCAGTACACATACTACTACGCCATTAGCTTTCTTT. Its translation is CASSTHTTTPLAFF.

The chain employs TRBV5-4 and TRBJ1-1; 8 bases agree with TRBD1. After removal of 7 bases from V and 1 base from J, the junction contained 6 bases not matched to a gene. This CDR3 has 14 amino acids. Germline values: CDR1 SGHNT, CDR2 YYREEE (reference sequence). The CDR3 DNA is TGTGCCAGCCACCGACAGGGGTGGAACACTGAAGCTTTCTTT. As protein: CASHRQGWNTEAFF.

The genes are TRBV11-1 and TRBJ2-3; 7 bases align to TRBD2. The trim removed 3 bases at V and 1 base at J, leaving 4 bases unmatched. CDR3 length equals 15 residues. From germline, CDR1 is SGHAT and CDR2 FQDESV (reference sequence). The CDR3 spells CASSLWGRGTDTQYF. The CDR3 DNA reads as TGTGCCAGCAGCTTGTGGGGGAGGGGCACAGATACGCAGTATTTT. Combining the CDR3 with reference TRBV11-1 and TRBJ2-3 gives the whole variable domain EAEVAQSPRYKITEKSQAVAFWCDPISGHATLYWYRQILGQGPELLVQFQDESVVDDSQLPKDRFSAERLKGVDSTLKIQPAELGDSAMYLCASSLWGRGTDTQYFGPGTRLTVL.

This clonotype has only a few counts. V is TRBV7-9 and J is TRBJ2-1, with a weak D call TRBD2 (7 bases). This CDR3 comprises 16 residues. V dropped 1 base and J dropped 2 bases, with 12 bases sitting between them. The germline V gene has CDR1 SEHNR and CDR2 FQNEAQ (reference sequence). For the CDR3, the DNA is TGTGCCAGCAGCTTAGAATGGCGGGGGCCCTACAATGAGCAGTTCTTC. Protein sequence: CASSLEWRGPYNEQFF.

The chain links TRBV28 to TRBJ1-2, with D possibly TRBD1 on 5 matching bases. Germline lookup yields CDR1 MDHEN and CDR2 SYDVKM. The V gene lost 8 bases and the J gene lost 2 bases, with 12 bases spanning the gap. This CDR3 is built from 13 residues. DNA of the CDR3: TGTGCCAGCCAGGGTCGAATGAACTATGGCTACACCTTC. Protein sequence: CASQGRMNYGYTF.

This clonotype has ten or more counts. The V call is TRBV28, the J call TRBJ1-1, with a weak D call TRBD1 (5 bases). V lost 2 bases and J lost 2, with 12 bases in between. The CDR3 has 15 residues. Germline V gene lookup returns CDR1 MDHEN and CDR2 SYDVKM. Written as DNA, the CDR3 is TGTGCCAGCAGTTTAGGGACGGCAGATAACACTGAAGCTTTCTTT. Amino acid sequence: CASSLGTADNTEAFF. The complete variable domain, with remaining parts taken from reference TRBV28 and TRBJ1-1, reads DVKVTQSSRYLVKRTGEKVFLECVQDMDHENMFWYRQDPGLGLRLIYFSYDVKMKEKGDIPEGYSVSREKKERFSLILESASTNQTSMYLCASSLGTADNTEAFFGQGTRLTVV.

This clonotype was counted at least ten times. The chain recombines TRBV12-3 or TRBV12-4 with TRBJ1-5, with D perhaps matching TRBD1 (6 bases). The ends were cut back, 6 bases at V and 2 bases at J, with 11 bases in the middle. CDR3 length: 14 residues. In DNA, the CDR3 is TGTGCCAGCAGCACAGGGACCGGCAATCAGCCCCAGCATTTT. This gives the protein CASSTGTGNQPQHF.

This clonotype showed up many times. The chain has TRBV12-3 or TRBV12-4 and TRBJ2-7, with D possibly being TRBD1 (6 bases). Trimming shortened V by 5 bases and J by 6 bases, and 11 bases separated the two germline ends. The CDR3 totals 12 residues. The CDR3 loop is CASSILGGEQYF. CDR3 DNA: TGTGCCAGCAGTATACTAGGGGGCGAGCAGTACTTC.